A selection of T cell receptor beta chains follows, all from one sample in a study of T cells in Graves' hyperthyroidism and ophthalmopathy. TCRdb passed the multiplex PCR reads through MiXCR, listing each CDR3 protein once. Of roughly 560,000 distinct CDR3 sequences detected, roughly 14% appear once; the ten largest clones hold around 4.5%. The sample was blood. All receptors come from a woman aged 40 to 55 with Graves' ophthalmopathy. CDR3s include the opening cysteine and the closing phenylalanine or tryptophan. D genes are given only for firm matches. Expanded clones get a size class; other rows say once, few or many, or leave the size out.

.,13,many,TRBV12-3/TRBV12-4,TRBJ2-3,TGTGCCAGCAGCTCCGTTGGCACAGATACGCAGTATTTT,CASSSVGTDTQYF
TRBD2,14,few,TRBV3-1,TRBJ2-7,TGTGCCAGCAGCCCTTACACTAGCGGGAGTGCGCAGTACTTC,CASSPYTSGSAQYF
.,13,many,TRBV20-1,TRBJ1-3,TGCAGTGCGCTAAGGGACCCCTCCGATACCATATATTTT,CSALRDPSDTIYF
.,15,many,TRBV29-1,TRBJ1-1,TGCAGCGTTGTCGTAGCTCTTCGTGCCGGCACTGAAGCTTTCTTT,CSVVVALRAGTEAFF
.,13,many,TRBV2,TRBJ2-2,TGTGCCAGCAGGCGACTGGACACCGGGGAGCTGTTTTTT,CASRRLDTGELFF
.,13,.,TRBV27,TRBJ1-2,TGTGCCAGAGCGGGGCGTTCTAACTATGGCTACACCTTC,CARAGRSNYGYTF
.,17,few,TRBV11-1,TRBJ2-7,TGTGCCAGCAGCTCAGATTTGTCAGCGGAAGTTTCCTACGAGCAGTACTTC,CASSSDLSAEVSYEQYF
TRBD1,12,many,TRBV2,TRBJ1-1,TGTGCCAGCAGACCCGGACAGGGCGAAGCTTTCTTT,CASRPGQGEAFF
.,15,.,TRBV5-6,TRBJ2-7,TGTGCCAGCAGCTTGTTTCCCCAGGGACCCTACGAGCAGTACTTC,CASSLFPQGPYEQYF
.,15,few,TRBV4-2,TRBJ2-7,TGTGCCAGCAGCCAAGAAGGTTTTAGCTCCTACGAGCAGTACTTC,CASSQEGFSSYEQYF
.,15,few,TRBV20-1,TRBJ1-6,TGCAGTGCTAGAGAAACCGCGGACAGTAGGTCACCCCTCCACTTT,CSARETADSRSPLHF
TRBD1,14,few,TRBV2,TRBJ2-5,TGTGCCAGCAGCCGGGACAGGGGAATCGAGACCCAGTACTTC,CASSRDRGIETQYF
.,14,.,TRBV6-2/TRBV6-3,TRBJ2-7,TGTGCCAGCAGCCCCCTGGGCGCCCTCTACGAGCAGTACTTC,CASSPLGALYEQYF
.,14,many,TRBV12-3/TRBV12-4,TRBJ1-6,TGTGCCAGCAGACCCCGAACGTGGAATTCACCCCTCCACTTT,CASRPRTWNSPLHF
TRBD2,15,few,TRBV12-3/TRBV12-4,TRBJ2-5,TGTGCCAGCAGCGGTGGCGGGGGGGGCCCAAAGACCCAGTACTTC,CASSGGGGGPKTQYF
.,17,.,TRBV28,TRBJ2-4,TGTGCCAGCAGTTGGGGCCTAGACACCCTAGCCAAAAACATTCAGTACTTC,CASSWGLDTLAKNIQYF
.,12,.,TRBV6-5,TRBJ1-1,TGTGCCAGCAGTTATAAGGGGCACGAAGCTTTCTTT,CASSYKGHEAFF
.,15,many,TRBV6-1,TRBJ2-5,TGTGCCAGCAGTCAGGACCTCAGTGGTTGGGGGACCCAGTACTTC,CASSQDLSGWGTQYF
.,14,many,TRBV20-1,TRBJ1-1,TGCAGTGCTAGAGAAATCGGTGGGGAGACTGAAGCTTTCTTT,CSAREIGGETEAFF
TRBD1,18,.,TRBV13,TRBJ2-5,TGTGCCAGCAGCTTAGCGGGACAGGAGATCAGAAACCAAGAGACCCAGTACTTC,CASSLAGQEIRNQETQYF
.,14,many,TRBV12-3/TRBV12-4,TRBJ2-7,TGTGCCAGCACCTGGGGGGACATCTCCTACGAGCAGTACTTC,CASTWGDISYEQYF
TRBD1,16,many,TRBV30,TRBJ1-1,TGTGCCTGGAGTCCGGACAGGGGGCCGCTGAACACTGAAGCTTTCTTT,CAWSPDRGPLNTEAFF
.,12,many,TRBV2,TRBJ2-2,TGTGCCAGCAGGGGGAACACCGAGGAGCTGTTTTTT,CASRGNTEELFF
.,13,many,TRBV29-1,TRBJ2-7,TGCAGCGTTGTACTAGCCCTGTCCTACGAGCAGTACTTC,CSVVLALSYEQYF
.,14,few,TRBV5-1,TRBJ2-7,TGCGCCAGCAGCTTGGTGACTAGTCCCTACGAGCAGTACTTC,CASSLVTSPYEQYF
.,14,.,TRBV30,TRBJ1-2,TGTGCCTGGAGTCCGCACGGGACACCATATGGCTACACCTTC,CAWSPHGTPYGYTF
TRBD2,16,many,TRBV11-2,TRBJ2-7,TGTGCCAGCAGGTCGCCGCGGACTAGCGGCCCCTACGAGCAGTACTTC,CASRSPRTSGPYEQYF